This TCR beta chain originates from a study of regulatory T cells in long-lasting Graves disease (TCRdb year 2021). In the study overall: To count as having persistent Graves' disease, a patient had to have received antithyroid drug treatment for over 5 years with TSH receptor autoantibodies remaining persistently positive. Persistent Graves' disease patients were compared with newly diagnosed Graves' disease patients by peripheral blood TCR sequencing and RNA sequencing. The study was registered as a clinical trial and conducted in China. TCR sequencing covered 13 persistent and approximately 20 newly diagnosed Graves' disease patients, 33 samples in total. Antithyroid drugs had been taken for 8.5 to 12 years on average by persistent Graves' disease patients in the clinical cohort. Summary of the overall study and its limitations: Sequencing and analysis were limited to the TCR beta chain. Persistent disease showed preferential use of TRBV28, TRBJ1-2 and TRBJ2-5, whereas newly diagnosed disease favored TRBV20-1 and TRBJ2-1. Because the primary lesion, thyroid tissue, could not be accessed, the study looked at peripheral blood alone. The small sample size was acknowledged by the authors as a limitation that may reduce accuracy. Lower TCR Shannon entropy and fewer highly expanded clones were observed in persistent Graves' disease patients than in newly diagnosed patients, which suggested clonal expansion. Patients with persistent disease shared more public clonotypes (about 3,000) than newly diagnosed patients did (more than 900).

With respect to this clonotype: This clone's antigen is unknown. Within one base of it there is no much larger clone, and no base qualities were kept.

For CDR1 and CDR2, the germline V gene lists KGHDR and SFDVKD. The CDR3 numbers 15 residues from cysteine through phenylalanine. Here the CDR3 DNA is all that survives: 45 bases in frame from base 1. The trim is 9 bases for V and 3 bases for J, with a gap of 17 bases between the germline ends. Libraries came from multiplex PCR. TCRdb lists the instrument as Illumina HiSeq 4000. To build TCR beta libraries, CDR3 regions were amplified by Arm-PCR using iRepertoire HTBI primers. Gel purification was performed on PCR products prior to sequencing. The authors' pipeline ran thus. Gene usage analysis of CDR3 amino acid clonotypes relied on the approximately 60 TRBV and 14 TRBJ segments identified across samples. COPE and FqMerger were used to merge filtered high-quality paired reads into contigs. Contigs were aligned with BLAST to IMGT TRBV, TRBD and TRBJ reference genes, and CDR3 was defined per IMGT. Highly expanded clones were defined as clonotypes with a frequency above 0.1%. Repertoire diversity was measured by Shannon entropy, and V-J evenness by the Gini coefficient. Clonotypes shared by more than one individual were considered public. The public reads were reanalyzed by TCRdb: fastp trimming at Q25, MiXCR alignment, in-frame beta chains only. Each CDR3 protein gets just one entry, which takes the most common genes and DNA from the rows behind it. The V and J calls follow TCRdb's processing rather than the paper's. The sample contains roughly 500,000 distinct CDR3 sequences, about 22% of them found a single time. The ten largest clonotypes hold about 12% of the sample.

The sample's time point label is to be understood as: persistent/refractory GD, antithyroid drugs over 5 years with positive TRAb. For both TCR sequencing and RNA sequencing, RNA was extracted from PBMCs using TRIzol. Graves' disease was diagnosed according to American Thyroid Association guidelines. Patients for the study were recruited at an endocrinology department in Xi'an, China. Each patient gave approximately 9.7 milliliters of peripheral blood, collected in an EDTA anticoagulant tube. Ficoll Paque Plus density gradient separation was used to isolate PBMCs, and no further T cell sorting was done. An Agilent 2100 Bioanalyzer and agarose gel were used to check RNA quality, while a NanoDrop 2000 measured RNA concentration.

The sequenced sample was peripheral blood mononuclear cells (PBMCs), obtained when the disease was refractory, from a patient treated with antithyroid drugs. The chain is made from TRBV24-1 and TRBJ1-5, with the identity of the D gene unclear. This TCR was sampled from a female donor with Graves disease. The DNA sequence reads TGTGCCACCTTCCCCCAGGAGGGAAACAATCAGCCCCAGCATTTT. The resulting protein is CATFPQEGNNQPQHF.